The 22 T cell receptor beta chains below were found in one sample sequenced in a study of blood T cell repertoires in COVID-19. Assay: immunoSEQ multiplex PCR; the TCRdb copy retains only in-frame clones and omits some. The sample lists about 240,000 clones; about 80% were seen once. Sequencing was done on a sample of peripheral blood. The receptors shown here come from a woman of 80 years or more with acute or convalescent COVID-19.

V usage is TRBV7-2 and J usage is TRBJ1-5, with TRBD1 matching 9 bases. Germline assignment: CDR1 SGHTA and CDR2 FQGNSA. Germline trimming cut 4 bases from V and 7 bases from J; bases unmatched to any gene: 2. The CDR3 has 13 amino acids. CDR3 nucleotide sequence: TGTGCCAGCAGCTCGGGACAGGGACAGCCCCAGCATTTT. This translates into CASSSGQGQPQHF.

The gene calls are TRBV10-3 and TRBJ1-4, with D possibly TRBD1 on 5 matching bases. This CDR3 contains 15 residues. V shed 7 bases and J shed 3 bases, with 15 bases lying between them. Germline V gene sequence: CDR1 ENHRY, CDR2 SYGVKD. The CDR3 nucleotides read TGTGCCATCAAGGCGACAGACCTGCCTAATGAAAAACTGTTTTTT. Residues: CAIKATDLPNEKLFF.

The rearrangement uses TRBV5-6 and TRBJ2-7; D is perhaps TRBD1 (5 bases). Germline V CDR1 and CDR2: SGHDT, YYEEEE. Trimming took off 2 bases at V and 6 bases at J, with 18 bases between the two ends. CDR3 length equals 15 residues. Here the CDR3 reads CASSFSGRAVREQYF. The CDR3, as DNA: TGTGCCAGCAGCTTCTCAGGGCGAGCAGTACGCGAGCAGTACTTC.

CDR3 DNA: TGTGCCAGCAGTGGCGCCCCGGCGGGAGAGCAGTACTTC. This translates into CASSGAPAGEQYF. The genes are TRBV2 and TRBJ2-7, with a weak D call TRBD2 (6 bases). Germline CDR1 and CDR2: SNHLY and FYNNEI. This CDR3 has 13 amino acids. The V end was cut by 4 bases, the J end by 7 bases, with 14 bases between.

The chain recombines TRBV29-1 with TRBJ1-2; 7 nucleotides match TRBD1. The V and J ends lost 2 bases and 3 bases, in that order; junction bases with no gene match: 6. The CDR3 contains 14 residues. Germline V gene sequence: CDR1 SQVTM, CDR2 ANQGSEA. CDR3 coding DNA: TGCAGCGTTGAAAGGCCAACAGGGGACTATGGCTACACCTTC. It codes for CSVERPTGDYGYTF.

The chain is built from TRBV5-4 and TRBJ2-2, with 12 nucleotides matching TRBD2. Germline assignment: CDR1 SGHNT and CDR2 YYREEE (reference sequence). Trimming removed 4 bases from V and 6 bases from J; junction bases left unmatched: 7. The CDR3 sequence is 16 residues long. The CDR3 DNA sequence: TGTGCCAGCAGCGGGACTAGCGGGCCATGGCCCGGGGAGCTGTTTTTT. Amino acid sequence: CASSGTSGPWPGELFF.

In its sample, this clone was seen once. The chain carries TRBV5-1 and TRBJ1-2; weak D call: TRBD1 (6 bases). The V end was cut by 3 bases, the J end by 4 bases, with 34 bases between. The CDR3 runs 21 residues. Germline V gene sequence: CDR1 SGHRS, CDR2 YFSETQ. The CDR3 protein is CASSSKDTGISAGFRSYGYTF. Here the CDR3 DNA reads TGCGCCAGCAGCTCAAAAGACACAGGGATTTCAGCAGGGTTTAGGAGCTATGGCTACACCTTC.

The rearrangement links TRBV6-4 to TRBJ1-1, with D perhaps TRBD1 (5 bases). Trimming cost V 5 bases and J 4 bases, with 11 bases left between them. The CDR3 runs to 13 residues. Germline CDR1 and CDR2: MRHNA and SNTAGT. This CDR3 reads CASSNRLGTEAFF. In nucleotides, the CDR3 is TGTGCCAGCAGTAACAGGTTGGGCACTGAAGCTTTCTTT.

This clone was recorded only once. The V gene is TRBV5-8, the J gene TRBJ2-5; 9 bases line up with TRBD2. Germline CDR1 reads SGHTS; CDR2 reads YDEGEE. V gave up 0 bases and J gave up 4 bases; unmatched junction bases: 4. The CDR3 consists of 15 residues. The CDR3, as DNA: TGTGCCAGCAGCTTGGGGCTAGCGGGGCCAGAGACCCAGTACTTC. This gives the protein CASSLGLAGPETQYF.

The chain is built from TRBV21-1 and TRBJ1-5. TRBV21-1 is an annotated pseudogene. This CDR3 has 17 amino acids. The CDR3 DNA sequence: TGTGCCAGCAGCAAAGGGGAGGGCCGGCGTAGCAATCAGCCCCAGCATTTT. The encoded protein is CASSKGEGRRSNQPQHF.

CDR3 DNA sequence: TGTGCCAGTACTGGGGGGGCCGTAGGTACGCAGTATTTT. It specifies CASTGGAVGTQYF. The V gene is TRBV19, the J gene TRBJ2-3, with D tentatively TRBD2 (7 bases). Between the trimmed V and J ends, which lost 7 bases and 8 bases, there was a span of 16 bases. The CDR3 is made up of 13 amino acids. In germline, CDR1 is LNHDA, CDR2 SQIVND (reference sequence).

The count of this clone is one. The V call is TRBV6-2 or TRBV6-3, the J call TRBJ2-5; D ambiguous. The V end was cut by 6 bases, the J end by 4 bases, with 6 bases between. Germline CDR1 reads MNHEY; CDR2 reads SVGEGT. This CDR3 contains 11 residues. The CDR3 DNA follows: TGTGCCAGCAGCCCACTAGAGACCCAGTACTTC. Translation: CASSPLETQYF.

The chain has TRBV18 and TRBJ1-5, with a weak D call TRBD1 (5 bases). The germline V gene encodes CDR1 KGHSH and CDR2 LQKENI. The CDR3 consists of 14 residues. V lost 3 bases, J lost 5 bases, and 11 bases lay in between. CDR3 in amino acids: CASSPSDTHQPQHF. CDR3 DNA: TGTGCCAGCTCACCCTCGGACACCCATCAGCCCCAGCATTTT.

The chain uses TRBV29-1 and TRBJ2-1; 12 bases agree with TRBD2. The CDR3 has 15 amino acids. Per the germline V gene, CDR1 is SQVTM and CDR2 is ANQGSEA. The J segment lost 9 bases and the V segment lost 2 bases, leaving 8 bases of the junction unmatched. The CDR3 DNA reads TGCAGCGTTGAAAGACGACTAGCGGGGGACGGTGAGCAGTTCTTC. It yields the protein CSVERRLAGDGEQFF.

The chain uses TRBV3-1 (or the pseudogene TRBV3-2) and TRBJ1-3, with 8 positions matching TRBD1. The CDR3 is 18 residues long. V was clipped by 1 base and J by 4 bases; unmatched bases: 12. Per the germline V gene, CDR1 is LGHDT and CDR2 is YNNKEL (reference sequence). As DNA, the CDR3 is TGTGCCAGCAGCCAAGGGGGGAACAGGGGGGCTTCAGGAAACACCATATATTTT. This encodes CASSQGGNRGASGNTIYF.

The chain employs TRBV18 and TRBJ2-3; D might be TRBD1 (5 bases). Per germline, CDR1 KGHSH and CDR2 LQKENI. CDR3 length: 16 residues. With 3 bases removed from V and 0 bases from J, the gap between germline ends came to 13 bases. The CDR3 reads CASSPGSGPSTDTQYF. Written as DNA, the CDR3 is TGTGCCAGCTCACCCGGGTCAGGGCCTAGCACAGATACGCAGTATTTT.

This sequence joins TRBV28 and TRBJ1-2; the D gene is possibly TRBD1 (5 bases). Germline CDR1 is MDHEN and CDR2 is SYDVKM. CDR3 length equals 14 residues. With 7 bases removed from V and 8 bases from J, the gap between germline ends came to 20 bases. The CDR3 nucleotides read TGTGCCAGCAATTCTCTGTGGGGGGAGGAGGGCTACACCTTC. It specifies CASNSLWGEEGYTF.

The chain carries TRBV13 and TRBJ1-2; D is uncertain. V lost 0 bases and J lost 0, with 11 bases in between. The germline V gene encodes CDR1 PRHDT and CDR2 FYEKMQ (reference sequence). CDR3 length: 16 residues. The CDR3 spells CASSLGAAPANYGYTF. In DNA form, the CDR3 reads TGTGCCAGCAGCTTAGGAGCGGCGCCAGCTAACTATGGCTACACCTTC.

To note about this clone: In the same sample, other DNA sequences code for this CDR3. The genes are TRBV2 and TRBJ1-4, with 9 bases fitting TRBD1. CDR1 and CDR2 from the germline V gene are SNHLY and FYNNEI. V lost 5 bases to trimming and J lost 8 bases; unmatched junction nucleotides: 6. This CDR3 contains 14 residues. The DNA for the CDR3 is TGTGCCAGCAGTCGGGACAGGGTTAACGAAAAACTGTTTTTT. Its protein is CASSRDRVNEKLFF. The variable domain in full, with the rest retrieved from reference TRBV2 and TRBJ1-4, is EPEVTQTPSHQVTQMGQEVILRCVPISNHLYFYWYRQILGQKVEFLVSFYNNEISEKSEIFDDQFSVERPDGSNFTLKIRSTKLEDSAMYFCASSRDRVNEKLFFGSGTQLSVL.

As regards this clone: The same CDR3 is also encoded by other DNA sequences in this sample. CDR3 amino acids: CASSQDLGQGIFGELFF. The CDR3 coding sequence is TGTGCCAGCAGCCAAGACCTGGGACAGGGGATTTTCGGGGAGCTGTTTTTT. The rearrangement links TRBV3-1 (or the pseudogene TRBV3-2) to TRBJ2-2, with 10 bases identical to TRBD1. The germline V gene encodes CDR1 LGHDT and CDR2 YNNKEL (reference sequence). This CDR3 has 17 amino acids. V dropped 0 bases and J dropped 7; count of bases not matched to a gene: 8.

The chain carries TRBV18 and TRBJ2-1; 10 nucleotides align to TRBD2. Germline-derived CDR1 and CDR2 are KGHSH and LQKENI. J was trimmed by 2 bases and V by 4 bases; bases with no gene match: 5. The CDR3 is 16 amino acids. CDR3 DNA sequence: TGTGCCAGCTCACGTCCTAGCGGGGGAACCTACAATGAGCAGTTCTTC. Its protein is CASSRPSGGTYNEQFF.

This clone has only a few counts. The V gene is TRBV28, the J gene TRBJ1-4, with D possibly matching TRBD1 (5 bases). Germline V lookup: CDR1 MDHEN, CDR2 SYDVKM. V was trimmed by 5 bases and J by 9 bases, leaving 13 bases between them. This CDR3 comprises 13 residues. The CDR3 sequence: CASSIGATQKLFF. The CDR3 DNA sequence: TGTGCCAGCAGTATAGGGGCGACGCAAAAACTGTTTTTT.